A selection of T cell receptor beta chains follows, all from one sample in a study of Ad26.COV2.S vaccination and SARS-CoV-2 variants. Clones were read by immunoSEQ multiplex PCR, and TCRdb kept only the in-frame ones, dropping some. The sample records roughly 240,000 clones, more than 75% being singletons. The sequencing used peripheral blood, collected in a trial of Ad26.COV2.S vaccine versus placebo. The receptor set was obtained from a person aged 18-60 years who received the Ad26.COV2.S COVID-19 vaccine or a placebo. Each CDR3 is given with its conserved first and last residue. Fields, in order: D gene, V gene, J gene, clone size, CDR3 DNA, CDR3 protein. D genes are given only for firm matches. A clone size is listed for some rows: how often the clone was seen (once, few, many), or a class if it is expanded.

d_gene: .
v_gene: TRBV7-9
j_gene: TRBJ2-3
abundance: once
CDR3nt: TGTGCCAGCAGACAATCGGGGGCATCGGGCACAGATACGCAGTATTTT
CDR3aa: CASRQSGASGTDTQYF

d_gene: .
v_gene: TRBV19
j_gene: TRBJ2-7
abundance: .
CDR3nt: TGTGCCAGTAGTTTGGGGGGGACATACGAGCAGTACTTC
CDR3aa: CASSLGGTYEQYF

d_gene: .
v_gene: TRBV29-1
j_gene: TRBJ2-7
abundance: .
CDR3nt: TGCAGCGTGTCGGAGGGGGCTTACGAGCAGTACTTC
CDR3aa: CSVSEGAYEQYF

d_gene: .
v_gene: TRBV24-1
j_gene: TRBJ2-5
abundance: .
CDR3nt: TGTGCCACCAGTGACGCGAGGACCCAGTACTTC
CDR3aa: CATSDARTQYF

d_gene: .
v_gene: TRBV11-3
j_gene: TRBJ2-5
abundance: .
CDR3nt: TGTGCCAGCAGCCTCAGTGGGGGCCAAGAGACCCAGTACTTC
CDR3aa: CASSLSGGQETQYF

d_gene: .
v_gene: TRBV28
j_gene: TRBJ2-5
abundance: .
CDR3nt: TGTGCCAGCAGTTTACAATCCGGACGGCTCCAAGAGACCCAGTACTTC
CDR3aa: CASSLQSGRLQETQYF

d_gene: .
v_gene: TRBV7-8
j_gene: TRBJ1-4
abundance: .
CDR3nt: TGTGCCAGCAGACACCGGGACTCCGATGAAAAACTGTTTTTT
CDR3aa: CASRHRDSDEKLFF

d_gene: TRBD1
v_gene: TRBV4-3
j_gene: TRBJ2-7
abundance: once
CDR3nt: TGCGCCAGCAGCCAAGACAGGGGGTTCTACGAGCAGTACTTC
CDR3aa: CASSQDRGFYEQYF

d_gene: .
v_gene: TRBV27
j_gene: TRBJ2-7
abundance: few
CDR3nt: TGTGCCAGCAGTCAAGGACCCTCCTACGAGCAGTACTTC
CDR3aa: CASSQGPSYEQYF

d_gene: TRBD1
v_gene: TRBV28
j_gene: TRBJ1-1
abundance: .
CDR3nt: TGTGCCAGCAGTACCGCGACAGGGTGGAGGACTGAAGCTTTCTTT
CDR3aa: CASSTATGWRTEAFF

d_gene: .
v_gene: TRBV18
j_gene: TRBJ2-7
abundance: .
CDR3nt: TGTGCCAGCTCACCCGTAAGGAGAAACGAGCAGTACTTC
CDR3aa: CASSPVRRNEQYF

d_gene: .
v_gene: TRBV24-1
j_gene: TRBJ1-4
abundance: .
CDR3nt: TGTGCCACCAGTGATCCCCGGGTCCATGAAAAACTGTTTTTT
CDR3aa: CATSDPRVHEKLFF

d_gene: .
v_gene: TRBV5-4
j_gene: TRBJ2-2
abundance: .
CDR3nt: TGTGCCAGCAGTTATTTTGGGTGGGCGGGGAAGAACACCGGGGAGCTGTTTTTT
CDR3aa: CASSYFGWAGKNTGELFF

d_gene: .
v_gene: TRBV19
j_gene: TRBJ1-2
abundance: .
CDR3nt: TGTGCCAGTAGTGAGTCAGGGCGAAACTATGGCTACACCTTC
CDR3aa: CASSESGRNYGYTF

d_gene: .
v_gene: TRBV7-3
j_gene: TRBJ2-7
abundance: .
CDR3nt: TGTGCCAGCAGCTTAATCCCTGACAGCACCTACGAGCAGTACTTC
CDR3aa: CASSLIPDSTYEQYF

d_gene: .
v_gene: TRBV28
j_gene: TRBJ2-7
abundance: .
CDR3nt: TGTGCCAGCAGAGGCACAGCCCCGTCCCGCTACGAGCAGTACTTC
CDR3aa: CASRGTAPSRYEQYF

d_gene: .
v_gene: TRBV28
j_gene: TRBJ1-2
abundance: .
CDR3nt: TGTGCCAGCAGTTTAGGGGTGACGGGCTCGGCACGCTACACCTTC
CDR3aa: CASSLGVTGSARYTF

d_gene: TRBD2
v_gene: TRBV11-2
j_gene: TRBJ2-3
abundance: .
CDR3nt: TGTGCCAGCAGCAAAGCGGGGGGGCTTGGAGATACGCAGTATTTT
CDR3aa: CASSKAGGLGDTQYF

d_gene: .
v_gene: TRBV28
j_gene: TRBJ2-6
abundance: .
CDR3nt: TGTGCCAGCAGTTTAGGGGGGACCGGGGCCAACGTCCTGACTTTC
CDR3aa: CASSLGGTGANVLTF

d_gene: TRBD2
v_gene: TRBV10-3
j_gene: TRBJ2-2
abundance: .
CDR3nt: TGTGCCATCAGTGAGTCGGGGACTAGCGGGATAGGAGCCGGGGAGCTGTTTTTT
CDR3aa: CAISESGTSGIGAGELFF

d_gene: .
v_gene: TRBV3-1/TRBV3-2
j_gene: TRBJ1-2
abundance: .
CDR3nt: TGTGCCAGCAGCCAAGATCTGTCAGAAATTAACTATGGCTACACCTTC
CDR3aa: CASSQDLSEINYGYTF

d_gene: TRBD1
v_gene: TRBV10-3
j_gene: TRBJ1-2
abundance: .
CDR3nt: TGTGCCATCAGTGTAGGGACAGTCGCCCCCATGGACTATGGCTACACCTTC
CDR3aa: CAISVGTVAPMDYGYTF

d_gene: TRBD1
v_gene: TRBV19
j_gene: TRBJ2-2
abundance: .
CDR3nt: TGTGCCAGTAGTATAGAGGGTACGGGACAGGGTCCGACCGGGGAGCTGTTTTTT
CDR3aa: CASSIEGTGQGPTGELFF

d_gene: .
v_gene: TRBV25-1
j_gene: TRBJ2-1
abundance: .
CDR3nt: TGTGCCAGCAGTGAAGGAGGGGGAAATGAGCAGTTCTTC
CDR3aa: CASSEGGGNEQFF

d_gene: .
v_gene: TRBV19
j_gene: TRBJ1-1
abundance: few
CDR3nt: TGTGCCAGTAGTATAGAAGGGGGGAGAGGTGAAGCTTTCTTT
CDR3aa: CASSIEGGRGEAFF

d_gene: .
v_gene: TRBV27
j_gene: TRBJ2-3
abundance: .
CDR3nt: TGTGCCAGCACCCGAACCTCCAGGGGACCTCAAACAGATACGCAGTATTTT
CDR3aa: CASTRTSRGPQTDTQYF

d_gene: TRBD1
v_gene: TRBV9
j_gene: TRBJ2-5
abundance: .
CDR3nt: TGTGCCAGCAGCACCAGGACAGGGCACGAGACCCAGTACTTC
CDR3aa: CASSTRTGHETQYF

d_gene: .
v_gene: TRBV6-2/TRBV6-3
j_gene: TRBJ1-5
abundance: .
CDR3nt: TGTGCCAGCAGTTACACCATAAATCAGCCCCAGCATTTT
CDR3aa: CASSYTINQPQHF

d_gene: .
v_gene: TRBV5-4
j_gene: TRBJ2-7
abundance: once
CDR3nt: TGTGCCAGCAGCTTGGAAGCAGGGGGGAACGAGCAGTACTTC
CDR3aa: CASSLEAGGNEQYF

d_gene: .
v_gene: TRBV24-1
j_gene: TRBJ2-7
abundance: .
CDR3nt: TGTGCCACCGAATCCGGGGTGGGACCGACTCGCGAGCAGTACTTC
CDR3aa: CATESGVGPTREQYF

d_gene: TRBD2
v_gene: TRBV4-2
j_gene: TRBJ2-7
abundance: .
CDR3nt: TGTGCCAGCAGCCAGACTAGCGGGTTCTACGAGCAGTACTTC
CDR3aa: CASSQTSGFYEQYF

d_gene: TRBD2
v_gene: TRBV19
j_gene: TRBJ2-5
abundance: .
CDR3nt: TGTGCCAGTAGTATAGGGTCGGGACTAGCGGGGGTCCAAGAGACCCAGTACTTC
CDR3aa: CASSIGSGLAGVQETQYF

d_gene: .
v_gene: TRBV7-9
j_gene: TRBJ2-3
abundance: .
CDR3nt: TGTGCCAGCGAACGAGATACGCAGTATTTT
CDR3aa: CASERDTQYF

d_gene: .
v_gene: TRBV7-2
j_gene: TRBJ2-5
abundance: .
CDR3nt: TGTGCCAGCAGCCCGACCTCATCAAAGGAGACCCAGTACTTC
CDR3aa: CASSPTSSKETQYF

d_gene: .
v_gene: TRBV18
j_gene: TRBJ1-4
abundance: .
CDR3nt: TGTGCCAGCTCACCCCCCCAGGGGGAAAAACTGTTTTTT
CDR3aa: CASSPPQGEKLFF

d_gene: .
v_gene: TRBV7-2
j_gene: TRBJ1-1
abundance: .
CDR3nt: TGTGCCAGCAGCTTAGGGGGAGTAAACACTGAAGCTTTCTTT
CDR3aa: CASSLGGVNTEAFF

d_gene: .
v_gene: TRBV21-1
j_gene: TRBJ2-7
abundance: .
CDR3nt: TGTGCCAGCAGCCCCACGGGCAGGGGCTACGAGCAGTACTTC
CDR3aa: CASSPTGRGYEQYF

d_gene: .
v_gene: TRBV6-2/TRBV6-3
j_gene: TRBJ2-4
abundance: .
CDR3nt: TGTGCCAGCAGTTACGGCCTGACTAGGGAAAACATTCAGTACTTC
CDR3aa: CASSYGLTRENIQYF

d_gene: TRBD1
v_gene: TRBV27
j_gene: TRBJ2-3
abundance: .
CDR3nt: TGTGCCAGCAGTACCCTGGACAGGAAGGCGCAGTATTTT
CDR3aa: CASSTLDRKAQYF

d_gene: TRBD2
v_gene: TRBV4-3
j_gene: TRBJ2-7
abundance: .
CDR3nt: TGCGCCAGCAGCCAAGATACTAGCGGGGCCTACGAGCAGTACTTC
CDR3aa: CASSQDTSGAYEQYF

d_gene: TRBD1
v_gene: TRBV9
j_gene: TRBJ1-1
abundance: .
CDR3nt: TGTGCCAGCAGCGTAGAGCAGGGGGCGAGCGAAGCTTTCTTT
CDR3aa: CASSVEQGASEAFF

d_gene: .
v_gene: TRBV9
j_gene: TRBJ2-7
abundance: once
CDR3nt: TGTGCCAGCAGCGTGGTTAGTGACTCCGAGCAGTACTTC
CDR3aa: CASSVVSDSEQYF

d_gene: TRBD2
v_gene: TRBV23-1
j_gene: TRBJ2-1
abundance: .
CDR3nt: TGCGCCAGCAGTCAAATAGTTCCAATGGGCCGACTAGCGGGAATGATAAGCTCCTACAATGAGCAGTTCTTC
CDR3aa: CASSQIVPMGRLAGMISSYNEQFF

d_gene: .
v_gene: TRBV13
j_gene: TRBJ2-7
abundance: .
CDR3nt: TGTGCCAGCAGCTTACTTCGGCTCAACCTCAAAAACGAGCAGTACTTC
CDR3aa: CASSLLRLNLKNEQYF

d_gene: .
v_gene: TRBV5-6
j_gene: TRBJ2-1
abundance: .
CDR3nt: TGTGCCAGCAGCTTGCCGGATGCGGCTAGCAATGAGCAGTTCTTC
CDR3aa: CASSLPDAASNEQFF

d_gene: .
v_gene: TRBV6-2/TRBV6-3
j_gene: TRBJ1-3
abundance: .
CDR3nt: TGTGCCAGCAGTTACTCGGGCACCTCTGGAAACACCATATATTTT
CDR3aa: CASSYSGTSGNTIYF

d_gene: TRBD2
v_gene: TRBV7-3
j_gene: TRBJ2-5
abundance: .
CDR3nt: TGTGCCAGCAGCCCTCGCCCTAGCGGCCCCCAGTACTTC
CDR3aa: CASSPRPSGPQYF

d_gene: .
v_gene: TRBV11-2
j_gene: TRBJ2-3
abundance: .
CDR3nt: TGTGCCAGCAGCGGTGGGGTTACGCAGTATTTT
CDR3aa: CASSGGVTQYF

d_gene: TRBD1
v_gene: TRBV18
j_gene: TRBJ2-1
abundance: .
CDR3nt: TGTGCCAGCTCACGAGGACAGGCCCGAGTGCTAAGAGGGAGCGGTGAGCAGTTCTTC
CDR3aa: CASSRGQARVLRGSGEQFF

d_gene: TRBD1
v_gene: TRBV7-3
j_gene: TRBJ2-7
abundance: few
CDR3nt: TGTGCCAGCAGCCCGACAGGGATTGGCTACGAGCAGTACTTC
CDR3aa: CASSPTGIGYEQYF

d_gene: TRBD2
v_gene: TRBV3-1/TRBV3-2
j_gene: TRBJ2-4
abundance: .
CDR3nt: TGTGCCAGCAGCCAAGACGGGGCGGCGGGGGGGCTCCTAGACATTCAGTACTTC
CDR3aa: CASSQDGAAGGLLDIQYF

d_gene: .
v_gene: TRBV25-1
j_gene: TRBJ1-3
abundance: .
CDR3nt: TGTGCCAGCAGTGAATTAACGGGGTACTCTGGAAACACCATATATTTT
CDR3aa: CASSELTGYSGNTIYF

d_gene: .
v_gene: TRBV7-2
j_gene: TRBJ1-1
abundance: .
CDR3nt: TGTGCCAGCAGCTCTAAAAGAGGGATGAACACTGAAGCTTTCTTT
CDR3aa: CASSSKRGMNTEAFF

d_gene: TRBD1
v_gene: TRBV24-1
j_gene: TRBJ1-3
abundance: few
CDR3nt: TGTGCCACCAGTGACCCGGGACAGGGAAACACCATATATTTT
CDR3aa: CATSDPGQGNTIYF

d_gene: TRBD2
v_gene: TRBV4-1
j_gene: TRBJ2-3
abundance: .
CDR3nt: TGCGCCAGCAGCCAAGGGCGGGGGGGCCTTGCAGATACGCAGTATTTT
CDR3aa: CASSQGRGGLADTQYF